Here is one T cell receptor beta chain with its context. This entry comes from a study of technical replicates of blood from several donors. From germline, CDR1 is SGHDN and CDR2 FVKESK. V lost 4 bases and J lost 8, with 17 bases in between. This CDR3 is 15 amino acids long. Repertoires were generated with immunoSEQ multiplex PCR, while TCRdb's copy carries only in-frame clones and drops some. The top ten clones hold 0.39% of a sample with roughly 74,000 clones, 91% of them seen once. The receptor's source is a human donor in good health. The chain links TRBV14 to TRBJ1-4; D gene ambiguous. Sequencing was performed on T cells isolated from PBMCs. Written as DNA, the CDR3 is TGTGCCAGCAGCCGAGAGGCCCAGGTACCCGAAAAACTGTTTTTT. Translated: CASSREAQVPEKLFF.